The clone carrying this TCR beta chain occurred a few times. Primers: 60 Vbeta forward and 13 Jbeta reverse. Produced via immunoSEQ multiplex PCR; TCRdb's table is partial and in-frame only. This table has roughly 52,000 clones, about 57% appearing once. The data were taken from a study of cytomegalovirus exposure and HLA in healthy donors. Germline CDR1 reads GTSNPN; CDR2 reads SVGIG (reference sequence). V was shortened by 0 bases and J by 3 bases, with 5 bases between the two germline ends. The CDR3 runs to 12 residues. Sequencing was performed on PBMCs. The chain uses TRBV30 and TRBJ1-2, with D possibly matching TRBD1 (5 bases). The clonotype comes from a human donor in good health. The CDR3 protein is CAWSVGDYGYTF. DNA for the CDR3: TGTGCCTGGAGTGTAGGGGACTATGGCTACACCTTC.